Given below is one T cell receptor beta chain in context. This sample is drawn from a study of shared clonotypes between healthy human individuals. At a deep level, the assay was run. Sequenced by immunoSEQ multiplex PCR; TCRdb stores in-frame clones only, minus some. Of about a million clones listed, approximately 76% are singletons. The CDR3 consists of 14 residues. CDR1 SNHLY and CDR2 FYNNEI come from the germline V gene. V was clipped by 4 bases and J by 2 bases; unmatched bases: 3. The TCR sequence derives from a man between 18 and 35 years old in good health. The sequenced sample consisted of memory CD4+ T cells sorted from blood. Indicated subset: CD45RA-negative fraction. This chain uses TRBV2 with TRBJ2-7; 9 positions match TRBD1. CDR3 amino acids: CASSADRGAYEQYF. The CDR3, as DNA: TGTGCCAGCAGTGCGGACAGGGGTGCCTACGAGCAGTACTTC.